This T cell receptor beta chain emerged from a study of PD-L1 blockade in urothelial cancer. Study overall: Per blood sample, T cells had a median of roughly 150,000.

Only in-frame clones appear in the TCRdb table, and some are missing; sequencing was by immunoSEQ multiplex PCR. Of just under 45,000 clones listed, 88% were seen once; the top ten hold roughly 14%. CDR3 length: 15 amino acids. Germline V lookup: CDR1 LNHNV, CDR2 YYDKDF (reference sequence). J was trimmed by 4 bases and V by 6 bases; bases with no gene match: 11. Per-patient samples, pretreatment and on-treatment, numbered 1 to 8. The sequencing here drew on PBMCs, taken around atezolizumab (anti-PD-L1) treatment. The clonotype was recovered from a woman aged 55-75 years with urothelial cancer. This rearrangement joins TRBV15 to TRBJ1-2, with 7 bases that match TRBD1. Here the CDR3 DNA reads TGTGCCACCAGTCCAGAAGACAGGGCGAGCTATGGCTACACCTTC. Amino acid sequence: CATSPEDRASYGYTF.